The 20 T cell receptor beta chains reported below all come from one sample, sequenced in a study of blood T cell repertoires in COVID-19 (TCRdb year 2020). Libraries were made using the immunoSEQ multiplex PCR assay. TCRdb's version of the immuneACCESS table is confined to in-frame rearrangements and falls short of the full clone set. An unresolved V gene accounts for under half of the shortfall where checked; the remainder is of unknown origin. Here the sample has 150,000 to 200,000 clones; 88% occur a single time. The ten biggest clones cover around 1.9% of the sample. Material: peripheral blood. The receptors were gathered from a man in his 70s with active or convalescent COVID-19.

For this clone: It may be a read error: a sequence one base away is much more abundant. The chain has TRBV11-3 and TRBJ2-1; 9 nucleotides line up with TRBD1. J gave up 7 bases and V 5 bases, and 3 bases lay outside the gene matches. Looked up from germline, CDR1 is SGHNT and CDR2 is YENEEA. This CDR3 comprises 13 residues. CDR3 sequence reads: CASSRDRVNEQFF. The CDR3 DNA sequence: TGTGCCAGCAGCAGGGACAGGGTGAATGAGCAGTTCTTC.

The rearrangement uses TRBV28 and TRBJ1-6; D gene ambiguous. V was shortened by 4 bases and J by 1 base, with 8 bases between the two germline ends. Germline V gene data show CDR1 as MDHEN and CDR2 as SYDVKM. The CDR3 runs 15 residues. CDR3 loop: CASSSPISYNSPLHF. The CDR3 DNA sequence: TGTGCCAGCAGTTCCCCTATTTCCTATAATTCACCCCTCCACTTT.

The genes are TRBV15 and TRBJ2-7, with 10 bases aligning to TRBD2. V shed 4 bases, J shed 4 bases, and the junction held 7 bases outside the gene matches. The CDR3 spans 15 residues. Germline-derived CDR1 and CDR2 are LNHNV and YYDKDF (reference sequence). CDR3: CATSIQLAGRYEQYF. In DNA form, the CDR3 reads TGTGCCACCAGCATTCAACTAGCGGGGAGGTACGAGCAGTACTTC.

This clone was recorded once. This rearrangement joins TRBV7-6 to TRBJ2-7; D uncertain. Germline V CDR1 and CDR2: SGHVS, FNYEAQ. Trimming took off 5 bases at V and 0 bases at J, with 11 bases between the two ends. The CDR3 loop spans 14 amino acids. CDR3 residues: CASSRTVTSYEQYF. CDR3 coding DNA: TGTGCCAGCAGCCGTACGGTTACCTCCTACGAGCAGTACTTC. Complete variable domain (other parts from reference TRBV7-6 and TRBJ2-7): GAGVSQSPRYKVTKRGQDVALRCDPISGHVSLYWYRQALGQGPEFLTYFNYEAQQDKSGLPNDRFSAERPEGSISTLTIQRTEQRDSAMYRCASSRTVTSYEQYFGPGTRLTVT.

This chain links TRBV7-6 with TRBJ2-1; TRBD2 agrees at 9 bases. The V segment lost 1 base and the J segment 8 bases; nucleotides outside the gene matches: 9. CDR3 length: 16 amino acids. Germline values: CDR1 SGHVS, CDR2 FNYEAQ. For the CDR3, the DNA is TGTGCCAGCAGCTTAGGTTGGCGGGGGGGCGCGGATGAGCAGTTCTTC. Residues: CASSLGWRGGADEQFF.

V and J are TRBV30 and TRBJ2-1; possible D gene TRBD2, 6 bases. Trimming took 0 bases from V and 5 from J, leaving 14 bases between them. This CDR3 comprises 15 residues. Per germline, CDR1 GTSNPN and CDR2 SVGIG (reference sequence). CDR3 nucleotide sequence: TGTGCCTGGAGTGTCGGCGGGACCTATAACAATGAGCAGTTCTTC. It is translated as CAWSVGGTYNNEQFF. Full variable domain (remainder filled in from reference TRBV30 and TRBJ2-1): SQTIHQWPATLVQPVGSPLSLECTVEGTSNPNLYWYRQAAGRGLQLLFYSVGIGQISSEVPQNLSASRPQDRQFILSSKKLLLSDSGFYLCAWSVGGTYNNEQFFGPGTRLTVL.

This chain joins TRBV19 and TRBJ1-1, with no clear D. The CDR3 contains 15 residues. V gave up 1 base and J gave up 1 base, with 10 bases separating them. Germline CDR1 reads LNHDA; CDR2 reads SQIVND (reference sequence). The chain's CDR3 is CASSIAEGGNTEAFF. DNA for the CDR3: TGTGCCAGTAGTATAGCAGAGGGAGGGAACACTGAAGCTTTCTTT.

The V call is TRBV10-3, the J call TRBJ2-6; 9 nucleotides line up with TRBD1. The CDR3 loop spans 17 amino acids. The V gene's germline CDR1 is ENHRY and CDR2 SYGVKD. V was pared by 4 bases and J by 0 bases, with 4 bases of the junction left unmatched. Here the CDR3 DNA reads TGTGCCATCAGTGGAAAGACAGGGGGCTCTGGGGCCAACGTCCTGACTTTC. Translating it yields CAISGKTGGSGANVLTF.

The chain has TRBV2 and TRBJ2-5; 7 nucleotides agree with TRBD1. CDR1 and CDR2 (germline): SNHLY, FYNNEI. The trim removed 6 bases at V and 1 base at J, leaving 5 bases unmatched. This CDR3 region has 14 residues. Written as DNA, the CDR3 is TGTGCCAGCAGAACCGGGACAGCCCAAGAGACCCAGTACTTC. It codes for CASRTGTAQETQYF. Full variable domain (remainder filled in from reference TRBV2 and TRBJ2-5): EPEVTQTPSHQVTQMGQEVILRCVPISNHLYFYWYRQILGQKVEFLVSFYNNEISEKSEIFDDQFSVERPDGSNFTLKIRSTKLEDSAMYFCASRTGTAQETQYFGPGTRLLVL.

This chain links TRBV7-9 with TRBJ1-5; 9 nucleotides match TRBD1. Germline V gene data show CDR1 as SEHNR and CDR2 as FQNEAQ (reference sequence). V was clipped by 5 bases and J by 9 bases; unmatched bases: 8. The CDR3 consists of 14 residues. CDR3 amino acids: CASSLGQGVGPQHF. The CDR3 nucleotides read TGTGCCAGCAGCCTGGGACAGGGCGTAGGGCCCCAGCATTTT.

The chain joins TRBV4-1 to TRBJ1-3; 10 bases align to TRBD1. CDR3 length: 15 residues. V shed 5 bases and J 3 bases; nucleotides not matched to a gene: 4. Germline V gene data show CDR1 as MGHRA and CDR2 as YSYEKL. CDR3 sequence: CASSNGQGVGNTIYF. In DNA form, the CDR3 reads TGCGCCAGCAGCAACGGACAGGGGGTTGGAAACACCATATATTTT.

The J gene is TRBJ2-1, the V gene TRBV5-8; TRBD2 aligns across 7 bases. V shed 4 bases, J shed 4 bases, and the junction held 17 bases outside the gene matches. Germline CDR1 SGHTS, CDR2 YDEGEE. The CDR3 has 18 amino acids. The CDR3 reads CASSSGLAEILVYNEQFF. Here the CDR3 DNA reads TGTGCCAGCAGCAGCGGTCTAGCGGAGATTTTGGTTTACAATGAGCAGTTCTTC.

This clone was seen a few times. The chain carries TRBV12-3 or TRBV12-4 and TRBJ2-2; D unclear. The V and J ends lost 8 bases and 6 bases respectively, with 10 bases between them. The CDR3 totals 12 residues. DNA of the CDR3: TGTGCCAGCCGCGGCGGTGCCGGGGAGCTGTTTTTT. It specifies CASRGGAGELFF.

The rearrangement links TRBV5-1 to TRBJ2-5, with TRBD1 matching 9 bases. With V trimmed by 2 bases and J by 2 bases, 7 bases remained unmatched. The germline V gene encodes CDR1 SGHRS and CDR2 YFSETQ. The CDR3 length is 16 residues. The chain's CDR3 is CASSFGTGSRQETQYF. CDR3 DNA sequence: TGCGCCAGCAGCTTCGGGACAGGGAGTAGGCAAGAGACCCAGTACTTC.

V and J are TRBV6-6 and TRBJ1-4; 8 positions agree with TRBD1. V shed 4 bases, J shed 7 bases, and the junction held 5 bases outside the gene matches. CDR3 length: 14 amino acids. Germline V gene data show CDR1 as MNHNY and CDR2 as SVGAGI (reference sequence). The CDR3, as DNA: TGTGCCAGCAGTTTTCAGGGGGCGAGTGAAAAACTGTTTTTT. This sequence encodes CASSFQGASEKLFF.

This chain connects TRBV5-4 to TRBJ1-2, with 7 bases aligning to TRBD1. The length of the CDR3 is 14 residues. Germline V lookup: CDR1 SGHNT, CDR2 YYREEE (reference sequence). Trimming cost V 3 bases and J 5 bases; bases outside gene matches: 7. CDR3 in DNA: TGTGCCAGCAGCTCTCCCGGGACAGAGTATGGCTACACCTTC. Amino acid sequence: CASSSPGTEYGYTF.

The chain combines TRBV18 with TRBJ1-5; 7 bases align to TRBD1. Germline trimming cut 3 bases from V and 3 bases from J; bases unmatched to any gene: 2. Germline V CDR1 and CDR2: KGHSH, LQKENI. The CDR3 runs to 14 residues. The CDR3 here is CASSPDRYNQPQHF. Written as DNA, the CDR3 is TGTGCCAGCTCACCGGACAGGTACAATCAGCCCCAGCATTTT.

The gene calls are TRBV27 and TRBJ2-7, with D possibly being TRBD1 (6 bases). V lost 7 bases and J lost 3, with 7 bases in between. CDR1 is MNHEY, CDR2 SMNVEV, per germline (reference sequence). The CDR3 spans 11 residues. The CDR3 coding sequence is TGTGCCAGCAAGGACAGCTACGAGCAGTACTTC. This sequence encodes CASKDSYEQYF.

CDR3 in DNA: TGTGCCAGCAGCTTACAGCAGGGCGGTGGATATGGCTCCTACGAGCAGTACTTC. As protein: CASSLQQGGGYGSYEQYF. The chain uses TRBV11-2 and TRBJ2-7; TRBD1 might be the D (5 bases). Trimming left V 2 bases short and J 0 bases short, with 20 bases between. The CDR3 extends over 18 amino acids. Germline CDR1 is SGHAT and CDR2 is FQNNGV. The complete variable domain, with remaining parts taken from reference TRBV11-2 and TRBJ2-7, reads EAGVAQSPRYKIIEKRQSVAFWCNPISGHATLYWYQQILGQGPKLLIQFQNNGVVDDSQLPKDRFSAERLKGVDSTLKIQPAKLEDSAVYLCASSLQQGGGYGSYEQYFGPGTRLTVT.

V gene TRBV11-2 combines with J gene TRBJ2-7; 9 nucleotides agree with TRBD1. Trimming cost V 5 bases and J 3 bases; bases outside gene matches: 2. Germline CDR1 and CDR2: SGHAT and FQNNGV. The CDR3 runs 13 residues. CDR3 sequence reads: CASSPGQGYEQYF. The CDR3 DNA is TGTGCCAGCAGCCCGGGACAGGGCTACGAGCAGTACTTC. The whole variable domain, remainder taken from reference TRBV11-2 and TRBJ2-7, is EAGVAQSPRYKIIEKRQSVAFWCNPISGHATLYWYQQILGQGPKLLIQFQNNGVVDDSQLPKDRFSAERLKGVDSTLKIQPAKLEDSAVYLCASSPGQGYEQYFGPGTRLTVT.